This T cell receptor beta chain was sequenced during a study of shared T cell receptors in the human thymus. Germline assignment: CDR1 SNHLY and CDR2 FYNNEI. The CDR3 is 13 amino acids. Trimming stripped 6 bases from V and 4 bases from J, with 9 bases between. The repertoire was sequenced with immunoSEQ multiplex PCR; TCRdb's copy has only in-frame clones and lacks some. The sample includes 700,000 or so clones, 70% to 90% seen only once; the top ten take more than 0.008%. This sample also appeared in a second study, on human thymus T cells. From that study: Donors consisted of healthy Finnish infants (having corrective surgery for congenital heart defects). Within thymic and blood repertoires, V and J gene usage appeared to be biased.

Sequenced: thymocytes. The origin of this receptor is a girl under three years old with a congenital heart defect. The chain joins TRBV2 to TRBJ2-2; D might be TRBD1 (6 bases). The DNA of the CDR3 is TGTGCCAGCAGCCAGGGGCGCACCGGGGAGCTGTTTTTT. Translated: CASSQGRTGELFF.